The next 21 T cell receptor beta chains were all read from a single sample in a study of blood T cell repertoires in COVID-19 (dated by TCRdb to the early 2020s). The library relied on the immunoSEQ multiplex PCR assay. Entries here come from immuneACCESS through TCRdb and include only in-frame sequences with V and J called. Some clones fail to appear in such tables; in the studies checked, an unresolved V gene covers under half of the shortfall, and the cause of the remainder is unknown. A total of 160,000 or so clones appear in this sample, 75% to 85% of them only once. Jointly, the top ten make up just over 9.5% of the sample. The sequenced sample was peripheral blood. The receptors were sampled from a woman between 50 and 59 years old with acute or convalescent COVID-19.

V gene TRBV11-2 combines with J gene TRBJ2-6; possible D gene TRBD1, 5 bases. Germline CDR1 and CDR2: SGHAT and FQNNGV. The ends were cut back, 0 bases at V and 4 bases at J, with 13 bases in the middle. The CDR3 is 17 residues long. The CDR3 DNA reads TGTGCCAGCAGCTTAGACGGCAGGGCGAAAGGGGCCAACGTCCTGACTTTC. This gives the protein CASSLDGRAKGANVLTF. Full variable domain (missing parts from reference TRBV11-2 and TRBJ2-6): EAGVAQSPRYKIIEKRQSVAFWCNPISGHATLYWYQQILGQGPKLLIQFQNNGVVDDSQLPKDRFSAERLKGVDSTLKIQPAKLEDSAVYLCASSLDGRAKGANVLTFGAGSRLTVL.

The CDR3 nucleotides are TGTGCCAGCTCACCCAGCACCGGGACAGAGAATGGCTACACCTTC. This gives the protein CASSPSTGTENGYTF. This sequence joins TRBV18 and TRBJ1-2; TRBD1 agrees at 7 bases. The CDR3 runs 15 residues. Trimming cost V 3 bases and J 6 bases; bases outside gene matches: 10. The germline V gene encodes CDR1 KGHSH and CDR2 LQKENI.

The chain is built from TRBV7-8 and TRBJ1-6; possibly TRBD1 for D (6 bases). Trimming stripped 3 bases from V and 3 bases from J, with 12 bases between. Germline CDR1 is SGHVS and CDR2 is FQNEAQ. This CDR3 has 16 amino acids. The CDR3 nucleotides are TGTGCCAGCAGCTTGACCGGGACACACTATAATTCACCCCTCCACTTT. Translated: CASSLTGTHYNSPLHF.

The V gene is TRBV18, the J gene TRBJ2-2; weak D call: TRBD2 (6 bases). Trimming took off 3 bases at V and 5 bases at J, with 19 bases between the two ends. Germline-derived CDR1 and CDR2 are KGHSH and LQKENI. This CDR3 is 17 amino acids long. CDR3 sequence (DNA): TGTGCCAGCTCACCCACCGCCCCCGGGAGCGTAACCGGGGAGCTGTTTTTT. Residues: CASSPTAPGSVTGELFF.

This rearrangement joins TRBV5-1 to TRBJ2-4, with D possibly being TRBD1 (6 bases). Germline loops: CDR1 SGHRS, CDR2 YFSETQ. The CDR3 loop spans 16 amino acids. The V and J ends lost 3 bases and 0 bases respectively, with 13 bases between them. This chain's CDR3 is CASSSQGGIAKNIQYF. In DNA form, the CDR3 reads TGCGCCAGCAGCTCACAGGGCGGTATAGCCAAAAACATTCAGTACTTC.

The chain carries TRBV19 and TRBJ2-6; D unresolved. Trimming took off 6 bases at V and 2 bases at J, with 17 bases between the two ends. The CDR3 is made up of 17 amino acids. Germline lookup yields CDR1 LNHDA and CDR2 SQIVND (reference sequence). CDR3 region: CASRNDKGRAGANVLTF. In nucleotides, the CDR3 is TGTGCCAGTAGGAACGACAAAGGAAGAGCTGGGGCCAACGTCCTGACTTTC.

The V and J genes are TRBV15 and TRBJ1-5; 8 nucleotides line up with TRBD1. CDR3 size: 14 residues. CDR1 LNHNV and CDR2 YYDKDF come from the germline V gene (reference sequence). Trimming cost V 5 bases and J 8 bases; bases outside gene matches: 8. The chain's CDR3 is CATSGRQGPEPQHF. CDR3 bases: TGTGCCACCAGCGGAAGACAGGGGCCGGAGCCCCAGCATTTT.

This clone occurred a few times. V gene TRBV2 combines with J gene TRBJ1-1; D unclear. This CDR3 region has 13 residues. V gave up 4 bases and J gave up 0 bases, with 6 bases separating them. Germline V lookup: CDR1 SNHLY, CDR2 FYNNEI. CDR3 sequence reads: CASSVSVNTEAFF. CDR3 nucleotides: TGTGCCAGCAGTGTTTCAGTGAACACTGAAGCTTTCTTT. Full variable domain (missing parts from reference TRBV2 and TRBJ1-1): EPEVTQTPSHQVTQMGQEVILRCVPISNHLYFYWYRQILGQKVEFLVSFYNNEISEKSEIFDDQFSVERPDGSNFTLKIRSTKLEDSAMYFCASSVSVNTEAFFGQGTRLTVV.

The V gene is TRBV6-2 or TRBV6-3, the J gene TRBJ1-5, with D tentatively TRBD1 (6 bases). V lost 5 bases and J lost 3, with 14 bases in between. The CDR3 covers 15 residues. The V gene's germline CDR1 is MNHEY and CDR2 SVGEGT. CDR3 DNA: TGTGCCAGCAGTCCCGCAGGGGTTTACAATCAGCCCCAGCATTTT. It is translated as CASSPAGVYNQPQHF.

This clone was seen just once. V usage is TRBV4-1 and J usage is TRBJ2-7; TRBD1 matches at 10 bases. This CDR3 comprises 14 residues. V shed 6 bases, J shed 2 bases, and the junction held 4 bases outside the gene matches. CDR1 MGHRA and CDR2 YSYEKL come from the germline V gene. The CDR3 region has the DNA TGCGCCAGCAGTCCAGACAGGGGGCCCTACGAGCAGTACTTC. Translated, it gives CASSPDRGPYEQYF.

The genes are TRBV4-1 and TRBJ2-7, with D uncertain. Germline CDR1 MGHRA, CDR2 YSYEKL. This CDR3 region has 14 residues. Trimming removed 2 bases at V and 2 bases at J, with 10 bases between. CDR3 sequence (DNA): TGCGCCAGCAGCCAACGACTTCTTGCCTACGAGCAGTACTTC. It translates to CASSQRLLAYEQYF.

This clone appeared a few times. This sequence joins TRBV19 and TRBJ1-5; D unresolved. CDR1 is LNHDA, CDR2 SQIVND, per germline (reference sequence). Trimming took 1 base from V and 3 from J, leaving 10 bases between them. CDR3 size: 15 residues. The chain's CDR3 is CASSIVGIINQPQHF. The CDR3 DNA reads as TGTGCCAGTAGTATAGTCGGGATAATCAATCAGCCCCAGCATTTT.

CDR3 DNA: TGTGCCACCGGGACAGGGGACTACAATGAGCAGTTCTTC. Its protein is CATGTGDYNEQFF. The chain recombines TRBV15 with TRBJ2-1; 10 bases map to TRBD1. Germline V gene lookup returns CDR1 LNHNV and CDR2 YYDKDF (reference sequence). This CDR3 is built from 13 residues. Germline trimming cut 8 bases from V and 3 bases from J; bases unmatched to any gene: 1.

V is TRBV10-3 and J is TRBJ1-2; 11 bases are a match to TRBD1. Germline CDR1 ENHRY, CDR2 SYGVKD. V lost 1 base and J lost 5; bases outside the gene matches: 3. CDR3 length equals 15 residues. The CDR3 DNA follows: TGTGCCATCAGTGAGTTGGACAGGGGGCCATATGGCTACACCTTC. Amino acids: CAISELDRGPYGYTF.

The J gene is TRBJ2-3, the V gene TRBV7-2; possibly TRBD2 for D (6 bases). Between the trimmed V and J ends, which lost 5 bases and 6 bases, there was a span of 12 bases. This CDR3 spans 13 amino acids. Germline values: CDR1 SGHTA, CDR2 FQGNSA. The CDR3, as DNA: TGTGCCAGCAGCCCCCGACTAGTTGATACGCAGTATTTT. Amino acid sequence: CASSPRLVDTQYF.

The V and J genes are TRBV6-6 and TRBJ1-1, with TRBD1 as a possible D gene (6 bases). In germline, CDR1 is MNHNY, CDR2 SVGAGI (reference sequence). The CDR3 is made up of 16 amino acids. Trimming removed 5 bases from V and 3 bases from J, with 19 bases in between. The DNA for the CDR3 is TGTGCCAGCAGTCGGCTCTCAATCGGACAGTACACTGAAGCTTTCTTT. Its translation: CASSRLSIGQYTEAFF.

The chain recombines TRBV7-9 with TRBJ2-7, with TRBD2 as a possible D gene (5 bases). V shed 4 bases and J shed 2 bases, with 15 bases lying between them. The CDR3 covers 15 residues. Looked up from germline, CDR1 is SEHNR and CDR2 is FQNEAQ (reference sequence). CDR3 sequence: CASSSKPGYPYEQYF. The CDR3 DNA reads as TGTGCCAGCAGCTCAAAACCGGGGTATCCCTACGAGCAGTACTTC.

This chain joins TRBV11-2 and TRBJ1-2; possible D gene TRBD1, 5 bases. CDR1 is SGHAT, CDR2 FQNNGV, per germline. The CDR3 loop spans 13 amino acids. Deletions cut 5 bases from V and 4 bases from J, with 11 bases between. CDR3 sequence: CASSVGQGYGYTF. CDR3 DNA sequence: TGTGCCAGCAGCGTTGGTCAGGGCTATGGCTACACCTTC.

This clone was observed a single time. The J gene is TRBJ1-1, the V gene TRBV19; weak D call: TRBD1 (5 bases). Trimming cost V 1 base and J 1 base, with 10 bases left between them. This CDR3 region has 15 residues. In germline, CDR1 is LNHDA, CDR2 SQIVND (reference sequence). CDR3 sequence (DNA): TGTGCCAGTAGTATAGGTGTGACAGAGAACACTGAAGCTTTCTTT. Translating it yields CASSIGVTENTEAFF.

J is TRBJ1-2 and V is TRBV10-3; TRBD1 aligns across 7 bases. The CDR3 consists of 15 residues. V gave up 5 bases and J gave up 2 bases; unmatched junction bases: 8. The germline gives CDR1 ENHRY, CDR2 SYGVKD. CDR3 coding DNA: TGTGCCATCAGTCTCCGGGACAGTAGGAACTATGGCTACACCTTC. It specifies CAISLRDSRNYGYTF.

This chain joins TRBV7-9 and TRBJ2-2; TRBD1 aligns across 7 bases. This CDR3 has 15 amino acids. CDR1 is SEHNR, CDR2 FQNEAQ, per germline (reference sequence). The V gene end was trimmed by 5 bases and the J gene end by 4 bases; junction bases not matched to a gene: 7. CDR3 nucleotide sequence: TGTGCCAGCAGCCGGGACAGTCCGAGCACCGGGGAGCTGTTTTTT. This gives the protein CASSRDSPSTGELFF.